The 2 T cell receptor beta chains reported below all come from one sample, sequenced in a study of cytomegalovirus exposure and HLA in healthy donors. PCR involved 60 Vbeta and 13 Jbeta primers. Some clones are missing from TCRdb's copy, which holds only in-frame ones; the method was immunoSEQ multiplex PCR. Found here are around 180,000 clones, approximately 83% of them singletons; the top ten hold roughly 1.2%. Sequenced input: PBMCs. The receptors here all came from a boy between 2 and 10 years old in good health and CMV-seronegative.

The rearrangement uses TRBV4-3 and TRBJ1-2, with 8 bases aligning to TRBD1. The junction had 2 bases not matched to a gene; V was cut back by 0 bases and J by 5 bases. The germline V gene has CDR1 LGHNA and CDR2 YSLEER. The CDR3 extends over 14 amino acids. In DNA form, the CDR3 reads TGCGCCAGCAGCCAAGATGACAGGGGTTATGGCTACACCTTC. It codes for CASSQDDRGYGYTF.

The chain carries TRBV6-5 and TRBJ2-1, with D tentatively TRBD2 (6 bases). Trimming removed 6 bases at V and 5 bases at J, with 17 bases between. The CDR3 runs to 15 residues. Germline V gives CDR1 MNHEY, CDR2 SVGAGI. The CDR3 sequence: CASSHAGGRHNEQFF. CDR3 nucleotide sequence: TGTGCCAGCAGCCACGCCGGAGGGAGGCACAATGAGCAGTTCTTC.